Below, 6 T cell receptor beta chains from the same sample are listed, as sequenced in a study of blood T cell repertoires in COVID-19. The data were produced by immunoSEQ multiplex PCR, yet TCRdb's version contains in-frame clones alone and is incomplete. The sample includes under 300,000 clones, around 85% of them seen just once. The sequencing sample was made of peripheral blood. Receptors were obtained from a man between 60 and 75 years old with acute or convalescent COVID-19.

The chain uses TRBV28 and TRBJ1-1, with D maybe TRBD1 (6 bases). The length of the CDR3 is 12 residues. Trimming left V 6 bases short and J 7 bases short, with 12 bases between. Germline CDR1 MDHEN, CDR2 SYDVKM. CDR3 DNA: TGTGCCAGCAGGGAAGGGGGGGATGAAGCTTTCTTT. Its translation: CASREGGDEAFF. Based on the CDR3 plus reference TRBV28 and TRBJ1-1, the full variable domain is DVKVTQSSRYLVKRTGEKVFLECVQDMDHENMFWYRQDPGLGLRLIYFSYDVKMKEKGDIPEGYSVSREKKERFSLILESASTNQTSMYLCASREGGDEAFFGQGTRLTVV.

The sample holds a few counts of this clone. Germline is not matched at one junction end, which may reflect a read error. The CDR3, as DNA: TGTGCCAGCAGCCAAGCCCCGAGGGGGCCCCGAATCTTT. The encoded protein is CASSQAPRGPRIF. This chain connects TRBV3-1 (or the pseudogene TRBV3-2) to TRBJ1-1, with TRBD1 matching over 7 bases. CDR1 and CDR2 from the germline V gene are LGHDT and YNNKEL (reference sequence). CDR3 length: 13 residues.

The gene calls are TRBV13 and TRBJ2-1; 13 nucleotides agree with TRBD2. Looked up from germline, CDR1 is PRHDT and CDR2 is FYEKMQ (reference sequence). V lost 4 bases and J lost 9; bases outside the gene matches: 6. The CDR3 is made up of 15 amino acids. CDR3 coding DNA: TGTGCCAGCAGCTCGGGACTAGCGGGAAAGGGTGAGCAGTTCTTC. Its protein is CASSSGLAGKGEQFF.

On this clone: This sample includes further DNA sequences coding for the same CDR3. CDR3 protein: CASSLAYEQYF. CDR3 DNA: TGTGCCAGCAGTCTCGCCTACGAGCAGTACTTC. The J gene is TRBJ2-7, the V gene TRBV28; the D is unclear. This CDR3 contains 11 residues. Trimming took off 5 bases at V and 2 bases at J, with 4 bases between the two ends. Per germline, CDR1 MDHEN and CDR2 SYDVKM.

The chain carries TRBV6-5 and TRBJ1-2, with D possibly matching TRBD1 (6 bases). The CDR3 runs to 12 residues. Germline V gives CDR1 MNHEY, CDR2 SVGAGI. The V end lost 7 bases, the J end lost 8 bases, and 14 bases lay between the germline ends. In DNA, the CDR3 is TGTGCCAGCATGGTGAACAGGGTCGGCTACACCTTC. Translation: CASMVNRVGYTF.

The chain combines TRBV5-4 with TRBJ1-4; D is unresolved. Between the trimmed V and J ends, which lost 0 bases and 0 bases, there was a span of 9 bases. The CDR3 extends over 16 amino acids. Germline-derived CDR1 and CDR2 are SGHNT and YYREEE (reference sequence). CDR3 loop: CASSLGPVTTNEKLFF. The CDR3 DNA reads TGTGCCAGCAGCTTGGGGCCAGTGACAACTAATGAAAAACTGTTTTTT.